The clone carrying this TCR beta chain was found once. These data are taken from a study of blood T cell repertoires in COVID-19. On the study more broadly: COVID-19 samples from acute and convalescent phases originated in the United States, Italy and Spain. PBMCs, B-cell-depleted T cells, or T cells were the source of the cDNA or gDNA that made up the material.

There are 16 residues in the CDR3. Germline V lookup: CDR1 MGHRA, CDR2 YSYEKL. The V end lost 1 base, the J end lost 6 bases, and 16 bases lay between the germline ends. Original methodology: Reference gene primer amplification gave nucleated cell count estimates. The repertoire was sequenced with immunoSEQ multiplex PCR; TCRdb's copy has only in-frame clones and lacks some. V and J calls plus clone size are reproduced from that table; the DNA served to infer D and trimming. The sample includes over 75,000 clones, more than 85% seen only once; the top ten take about 1.7%. Sequencing used peripheral blood. This TCR was sampled from a man aged 60 to 69 with acute or convalescent COVID-19. The V and J genes are TRBV4-1 and TRBJ1-5; D might be TRBD1 (5 bases). CDR3: CASSQAGEGVGQPQHF. For the CDR3, the DNA is TGCGCCAGCAGCCAAGCGGGCGAAGGGGTGGGTCAGCCCCAGCATTTT.